This passage covers 29 T cell receptor beta chains from one sample sequenced in a study of blood T cell repertoires in COVID-19. Measured with immunoSEQ multiplex PCR; TCRdb has only the in-frame clones, and not every one. In the table there are about 440,000 clones, about nine tenths of which are singletons. The material sequenced was peripheral blood. The receptor set was obtained from a woman aged 45-65 years with COVID-19, enrolled during active disease.

The rearrangement uses TRBV19 and TRBJ1-1; D remains unclear. V was trimmed by 2 bases and J by 4 bases, leaving 11 bases between them. Germline CDR1 and CDR2: LNHDA and SQIVND (reference sequence). This CDR3 has 14 residues. The CDR3 sequence is CASSINRGTTEAFF. The CDR3 DNA reads TGTGCCAGTAGTATAAACCGGGGTACCACTGAAGCTTTCTTT.

The chain employs TRBV5-6 and TRBJ1-5, with D unresolved. In germline, CDR1 is SGHDT, CDR2 YYEEEE. The CDR3 is 15 amino acids. Trimming left V 0 bases short and J 3 bases short, with 10 bases between. CDR3 bases: TGTGCCAGCAGCTTGGGGACGGGATTCAATCAGCCCCAGCATTTT. As protein: CASSLGTGFNQPQHF.

The chain carries TRBV6-9 and TRBJ1-1; the D gene is possibly TRBD1 (5 bases). V shed 2 bases and J shed 11 bases, with 15 bases lying between them. Germline loops: CDR1 MNHGY, CDR2 SVAAGI. CDR3 length: 13 amino acids. This CDR3 is CASSYISWQGAFF. In DNA form, the CDR3 reads TGTGCCAGCAGTTATATATCGTGGCAGGGTGCTTTCTTT.

This clone was seen more than once but under ten times. The chain recombines TRBV12-1 with TRBJ1-4; TRBD1 is taken as the D call from the table, unchecked against the DNA. TRBV12-1 is a known pseudogene. The CDR3 spans 15 residues. Written as DNA, the CDR3 is TGTGCCAGCAGCTATTCCCAGACAGGGGGGAAAAAACTGTTTTTT. Encoded protein: CASSYSQTGGKKLFF.

This chain uses TRBV6-5 with TRBJ1-1; D is possibly TRBD1 (6 bases). Germline V gene lookup returns CDR1 MNHEY and CDR2 SVGAGI. This CDR3 region has 11 residues. Trimming took 5 bases from V and 12 from J, leaving 13 bases between them. The CDR3 reads CASSTAGQPFF. The CDR3 DNA reads TGTGCCAGCAGTACGGCCGGACAGCCTTTCTTT.

The chain links TRBV2 to TRBJ1-2; TRBD1 aligns across 7 bases. The V gene's germline CDR1 is SNHLY and CDR2 FYNNEI. The CDR3 length is 13 residues. The V and J ends lost 2 bases and 8 bases, in that order; junction bases with no gene match: 5. The CDR3 nucleotides read TGTGCCAGCAGTGAACAGGGGGTGGACGGCTACACCTTC. Protein product: CASSEQGVDGYTF.

V and J are TRBV19 and TRBJ2-3; D is possibly TRBD1 (6 bases). Germline V gives CDR1 LNHDA, CDR2 SQIVND (reference sequence). This CDR3 comprises 14 residues. Between the trimmed V and J ends, which lost 5 bases and 4 bases, there was a span of 13 bases. DNA of the CDR3: TGTGCCAGTAGTTACCTCAAGGGGGCAGATACGCAGTATTTT. This encodes CASSYLKGADTQYF.

The chain couples TRBV7-9 to TRBJ2-1; D is perhaps TRBD1 (5 bases). Germline V lookup: CDR1 SEHNR, CDR2 FQNEAQ (reference sequence). Trimming took off 3 bases at V and 5 bases at J, with 17 bases between the two ends. This CDR3 has 16 residues. DNA for the CDR3: TGTGCCAGCAGCTTGTGGATAAGCGACAGTAACAATGAGCAGTTCTTC. Protein sequence: CASSLWISDSNNEQFF.

The chain carries TRBV11-1 and TRBJ2-7, with 7 bases identical to TRBD2. Trimming removed 7 bases from V and 2 bases from J; junction bases left unmatched: 11. The CDR3 contains 15 residues. Per the germline V gene, CDR1 is SGHAT and CDR2 is FQDESV (reference sequence). CDR3 amino acids: CASTHERGGPYEQYF. The DNA for the CDR3 is TGTGCCAGCACCCACGAGCGGGGAGGCCCCTACGAGCAGTACTTC.

The table lists this clone with a few counts. The rearrangement joins TRBV20-1 to TRBJ1-1; D gene uncertain. Looked up from germline, CDR1 is DFQATT and CDR2 is SNEGSKA (reference sequence). The V and J ends lost 6 bases and 6 bases respectively, with 11 bases between them. The CDR3 sequence is 11 residues long. The CDR3 protein is CSARPQAEAFF. The CDR3 DNA reads TGCAGTGCCCGGCCGCAGGCTGAAGCTTTCTTT.

This clone was recorded a few times. In nucleotides, the CDR3 is TGCGCCAGCACCGACAGCTCGAACACGCAGTATTTT. Its protein is CASTDSSNTQYF. The chain carries TRBV4-1 and TRBJ2-3; TRBD1 is a possible D gene (5 bases). The CDR3 contains 12 residues. Germline V gene sequence: CDR1 MGHRA, CDR2 YSYEKL. Trimming pared 7 bases from V and 9 bases from J, leaving 14 bases between.

The chain is built from TRBV4-2 and TRBJ2-2, with TRBD2 identical over 11 bases. Unmatched junction bases numbered 6, after V lost 2 bases and J lost 7 bases. Germline values: CDR1 LGHNA, CDR2 YNFKEQ. The CDR3 loop spans 16 amino acids. CDR3: CASSQLAGGDIGELFF. The CDR3, as DNA: TGTGCCAGCAGCCAACTAGCGGGGGGCGACATCGGGGAGCTGTTTTTT.

The chain links TRBV3-1 (or the pseudogene TRBV3-2) to TRBJ1-3; weak D call: TRBD1 (6 bases). CDR1 and CDR2 (germline): LGHDT, YNNKEL (reference sequence). The CDR3 loop spans 14 amino acids. Trimming removed 0 bases from V and 4 bases from J, with 7 bases in between. The DNA of the CDR3 is TGTGCCAGCAGCCAAGAAACAGGGGGAAACACCATATATTTT. The encoded protein is CASSQETGGNTIYF.

This chain uses TRBV11-2 with TRBJ2-1, with D possibly being TRBD1 (6 bases). Germline-derived CDR1 and CDR2 are SGHAT and FQNNGV. The germline V and J ends were trimmed by 5 bases and 9 bases, with 14 bases remaining between them. There are 13 residues in the CDR3. CDR3 nucleotide sequence: TGTGCCAGCAGCCCGGACAGTATGAGTGAGCAGTTCTTC. Residues: CASSPDSMSEQFF.

This chain links TRBV6-2 or TRBV6-3 with TRBJ2-7, with 7 positions matching TRBD2. V lost 2 bases and J lost 3; bases outside the gene matches: 1. Germline-derived CDR1 and CDR2 are MNHEY and SVGEGT. The CDR3 sequence is 13 residues long. This CDR3 is CASSYGGVYEQYF. Here the CDR3 DNA reads TGTGCCAGCAGTTACGGGGGGGTCTACGAGCAGTACTTC.

V is TRBV30 and J is TRBJ1-2; a possible D gene is TRBD1 (6 bases). V was trimmed by 2 bases and J by 8 bases, leaving 12 bases between them. Per the germline V gene, CDR1 is GTSNPN and CDR2 is SVGIG (reference sequence). CDR3 length: 12 residues. As DNA, the CDR3 is TGTGCCTGGAGTAAACAGGGCCGAGGCTACACCTTC. It codes for CAWSKQGRGYTF. Combining the CDR3 with reference TRBV30 and TRBJ1-2 gives the whole variable domain SQTIHQWPATLVQPVGSPLSLECTVEGTSNPNLYWYRQAAGRGLQLLFYSVGIGQISSEVPQNLSASRPQDRQFILSSKKLLLSDSGFYLCAWSKQGRGYTFGSGTRLTVV.

The chain uses TRBV6-5 and TRBJ1-2; unclear D gene. Per germline, CDR1 MNHEY and CDR2 SVGAGI. This CDR3 spans 14 amino acids. V was pared by 2 bases and J by 5 bases, with 12 bases between. In DNA form, the CDR3 reads TGTGCCAGCAGTTACGAAGGAGGATGGTATGGCTACACCTTC. Translation: CASSYEGGWYGYTF.

The chain links TRBV19 to TRBJ2-2, with TRBD1 as a possible D gene (6 bases). Deletions cut 0 bases from V and 6 bases from J, with 11 bases between. The CDR3 runs 15 residues. Germline CDR1 reads LNHDA; CDR2 reads SQIVND (reference sequence). The CDR3 sequence: CASSIDYGGPGELFF. CDR3 sequence (DNA): TGTGCCAGTAGTATAGACTATGGGGGCCCCGGGGAGCTGTTTTTT.

J is TRBJ1-1 and V is TRBV9; 9 nucleotides match TRBD1. The CDR3 has 14 residues. Germline loops: CDR1 SGDLS, CDR2 YYNGEE. The J segment lost 3 bases and the V segment lost 2 bases, leaving 2 bases of the junction unmatched. CDR3 residues: CASSVRQGDTEAFF. CDR3 DNA: TGTGCCAGCAGCGTCCGACAGGGGGACACTGAAGCTTTCTTT.

In DNA, the CDR3 is TGTGCCAGCAGCTCGCAGGGGGGGCAGTTCTTC. Its protein is CASSSQGGQFF. The V and J genes are TRBV7-9 and TRBJ2-1, with D maybe TRBD1 (7 bases). The V end lost 4 bases, the J end lost 12 bases, and 10 bases lay between the germline ends. Germline-derived CDR1 and CDR2 are SEHNR and FQNEAQ (reference sequence). The CDR3 extends over 11 amino acids.

The chain joins TRBV2 to TRBJ2-1, with 7 bases matching TRBD2. The germline gives CDR1 SNHLY, CDR2 FYNNEI. The V and J ends lost 6 bases and 0 bases, in that order; junction bases with no gene match: 5. The CDR3 is 15 amino acids. The CDR3 here is CASRGGLSSYNEQFF. The DNA of the CDR3 is TGTGCCAGCAGGGGGGGGTTGAGCTCCTACAATGAGCAGTTCTTC. The full variable domain, with the rest looked up from reference TRBV2 and TRBJ2-1, is EPEVTQTPSHQVTQMGQEVILRCVPISNHLYFYWYRQILGQKVEFLVSFYNNEISEKSEIFDDQFSVERPDGSNFTLKIRSTKLEDSAMYFCASRGGLSSYNEQFFGPGTRLTVL.

The rearrangement uses TRBV5-4 and TRBJ2-2; 7 bases agree with TRBD1. This CDR3 contains 15 residues. The V gene's germline CDR1 is SGHNT and CDR2 YYREEE (reference sequence). V shed 3 bases and J 6 bases; nucleotides not matched to a gene: 8. CDR3 in DNA: TGTGCCAGCAGCTCGGGACAGTCCAAGGCCGGGGAGCTGTTTTTT. It yields the protein CASSSGQSKAGELFF.

This chain joins TRBV19 and TRBJ1-2, with unresolved D. Trimming stripped 2 bases from V and 0 bases from J, with 13 bases between. The germline V gene has CDR1 LNHDA and CDR2 SQIVND (reference sequence). The CDR3 contains 16 residues. Here the CDR3 DNA reads TGTGCCAGTAGTATACCTTCTCCTACCCCTAACTATGGCTACACCTTC. It specifies CASSIPSPTPNYGYTF. The variable domain in full, completed from reference TRBV19 and TRBJ1-2, reads DGGITQSPKYLFRKEGQNVTLSCEQNLNHDAMYWYRQDPGQGLRLIYYSQIVNDFQKGDIAEGYSVSREKKESFPLTVTSAQKNPTAFYLCASSIPSPTPNYGYTFGSGTRLTVV.

This chain uses TRBV5-1 with TRBJ1-5, with D unclear. The V end was cut by 4 bases, the J end by 3 bases, with 8 bases between. Looked up from germline, CDR1 is SGHRS and CDR2 is YFSETQ. The CDR3 has 13 residues. The chain's CDR3 is CASSQDFNQPQHF. The DNA for the CDR3 is TGCGCCAGCAGCCAAGACTTCAATCAGCCCCAGCATTTT.

This chain joins TRBV5-5 and TRBJ1-4; 10 positions agree with TRBD1. The trim removed 1 base at V and 8 bases at J, leaving 8 bases unmatched. The CDR3 is 16 amino acids. Looked up from germline, CDR1 is SGHKS and CDR2 is YYEKEE (reference sequence). CDR3: CASSLRRQGAREKLFF. In nucleotides, the CDR3 is TGTGCCAGCAGCTTGAGACGACAGGGGGCTAGAGAAAAACTGTTTTTT.

The CDR3: CASSVGSSSGNTIYF. The CDR3 region has the DNA TGTGCCAGCAGCGTAGGCTCCAGCTCTGGAAACACCATATATTTT. The chain uses TRBV9 and TRBJ1-3, with no clear D. V lost 0 bases to trimming and J lost 0 bases, with 7 bases between them. This CDR3 is 15 amino acids long. Germline V gene lookup returns CDR1 SGDLS and CDR2 YYNGEE.

This clone was detected only a few times. V is TRBV29-1 and J is TRBJ1-3; possible D gene TRBD1, 6 bases. The germline V gene encodes CDR1 SQVTM and CDR2 ANQGSEA. V was cut by 5 bases and J by 2 bases, with 13 bases left in between. The CDR3 totals 14 residues. The CDR3 protein is CSVLERGTGNTIYF. Written as DNA, the CDR3 is TGCAGCGTTCTCGAGAGGGGGACTGGAAACACCATATATTTT. Full variable domain (rest looked up from reference TRBV29-1 and TRBJ1-3): SAVISQKPSRDICQRGTSLTIQCQVDSQVTMMFWYRQQPGQSLTLIATANQGSEATYESGFVIDKFPISRPNLTFSTLTVSNMSPEDSSIYLCSVLERGTGNTIYFGEGSWLTVV.

This clone was detected only a few times. The chain combines TRBV5-6 with TRBJ1-5, with D perhaps TRBD1 (5 bases). The CDR3 is 14 amino acids. CDR1 SGHDT and CDR2 YYEEEE come from the germline V gene. V was trimmed by 4 bases and J by 6 bases, leaving 14 bases between them. The CDR3 nucleotides read TGTGCCAGCAGCATATGGGGGGACGGTCAGCCCCAGCATTTT. Its protein is CASSIWGDGQPQHF.

V is TRBV7-9 and J is TRBJ2-2; TRBD1 aligns across 10 bases. Germline CDR1 and CDR2: SEHNR and FQNEAQ (reference sequence). V lost 8 bases and J lost 3; bases outside the gene matches: 6. The CDR3 is 15 residues long. The CDR3 sequence is CASLDRGNYTGELFF. In nucleotides, the CDR3 is TGTGCCAGCTTGGACAGGGGGAACTACACCGGGGAGCTGTTTTTT.